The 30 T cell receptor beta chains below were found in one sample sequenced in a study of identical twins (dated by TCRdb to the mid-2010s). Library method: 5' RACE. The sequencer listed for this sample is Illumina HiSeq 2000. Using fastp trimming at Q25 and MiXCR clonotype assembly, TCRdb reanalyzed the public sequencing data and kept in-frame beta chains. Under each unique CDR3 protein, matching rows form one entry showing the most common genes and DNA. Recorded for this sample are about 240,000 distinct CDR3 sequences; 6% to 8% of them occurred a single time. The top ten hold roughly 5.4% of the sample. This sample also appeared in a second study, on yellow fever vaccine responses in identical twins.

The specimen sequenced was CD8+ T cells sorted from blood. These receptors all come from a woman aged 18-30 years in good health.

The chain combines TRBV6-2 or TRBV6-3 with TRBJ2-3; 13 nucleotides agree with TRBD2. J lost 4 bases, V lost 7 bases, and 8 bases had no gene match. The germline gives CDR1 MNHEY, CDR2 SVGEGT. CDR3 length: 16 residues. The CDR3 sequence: CASIGTSGIGADTQYF. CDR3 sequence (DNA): TGTGCCAGCATCGGGACTAGCGGGATTGGGGCAGATACGCAGTATTTT.

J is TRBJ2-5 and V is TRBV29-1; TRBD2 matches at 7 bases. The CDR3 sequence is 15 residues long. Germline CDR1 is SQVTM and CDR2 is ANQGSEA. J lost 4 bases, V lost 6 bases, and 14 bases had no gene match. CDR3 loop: CSVERGEGLIETQYF. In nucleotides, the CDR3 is TGCAGCGTCGAAAGAGGGGAGGGGTTGATAGAGACCCAGTACTTC.

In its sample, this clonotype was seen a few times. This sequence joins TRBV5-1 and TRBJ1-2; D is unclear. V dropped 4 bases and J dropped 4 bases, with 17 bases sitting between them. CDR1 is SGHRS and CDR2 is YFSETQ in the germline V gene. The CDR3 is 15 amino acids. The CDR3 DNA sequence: TGCGCCAGCAGCCTTCGAGACCCCGCACTCTATGGCTACACCTTC. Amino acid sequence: CASSLRDPALYGYTF.

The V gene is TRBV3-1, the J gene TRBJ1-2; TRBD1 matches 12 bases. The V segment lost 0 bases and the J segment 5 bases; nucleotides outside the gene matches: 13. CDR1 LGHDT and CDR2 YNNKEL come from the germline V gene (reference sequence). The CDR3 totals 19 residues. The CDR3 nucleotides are TGTGCCAGCAGCCAAGATAGCAGGGACAGGGGGCCCTACCCTTATGGCTACACCTTC. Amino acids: CASSQDSRDRGPYPYGYTF. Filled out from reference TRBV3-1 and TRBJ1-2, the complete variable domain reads DTAVSQTPKYLVTQMGNDKSIKCEQNLGHDTMYWYKQDSKKFLKIMFSYNNKELIINETVPNRFSPKSPDKAHLNLHINSLELGDSAVYFCASSQDSRDRGPYPYGYTFGSGTRLTVV.

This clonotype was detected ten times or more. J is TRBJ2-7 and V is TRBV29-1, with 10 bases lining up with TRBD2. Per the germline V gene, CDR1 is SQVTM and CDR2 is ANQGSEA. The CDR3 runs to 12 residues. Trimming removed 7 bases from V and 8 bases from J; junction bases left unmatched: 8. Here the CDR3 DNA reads TGCAGCGCTAAGCGGGAGGGCCTCCAGCAGTACTTC. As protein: CSAKREGLQQYF.

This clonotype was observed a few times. CDR3 nucleotide sequence: TGCAGTGCCGAGGGTGCCGGGGAGCTGTTTTTT. This sequence encodes CSAEGAGELFF. The chain combines TRBV20-1 with TRBJ2-2; a weak D match, TRBD2 (5 bases). The germline gives CDR1 DFQATT, CDR2 SNEGSKA (reference sequence). The CDR3 has 11 amino acids. V lost 6 bases and J 6 bases, leaving 8 bases between the germline ends.

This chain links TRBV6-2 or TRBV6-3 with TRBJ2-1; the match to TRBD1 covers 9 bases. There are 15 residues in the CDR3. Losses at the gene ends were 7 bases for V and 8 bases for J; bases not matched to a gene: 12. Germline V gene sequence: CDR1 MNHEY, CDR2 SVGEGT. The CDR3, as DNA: TGTGCCAGCATGTCCTGGGACAGGGCTATCGATGAGCAGTTCTTC. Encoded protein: CASMSWDRAIDEQFF.

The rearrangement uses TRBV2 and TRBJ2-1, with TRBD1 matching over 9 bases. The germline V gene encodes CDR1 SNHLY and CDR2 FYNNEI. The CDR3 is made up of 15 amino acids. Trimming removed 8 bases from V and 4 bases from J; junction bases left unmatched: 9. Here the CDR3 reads CASGDREKPYNEQFF. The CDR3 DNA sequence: TGTGCCAGCGGGGACAGGGAGAAACCGTACAATGAGCAGTTCTTC.

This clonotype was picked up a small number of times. CDR3 DNA sequence: TGTGCCAGCAGTCCTGCTTCGACAGAGTCTATCTATGGCTACACCTTC. It specifies CASSPASTESIYGYTF. J is TRBJ1-2 and V is TRBV27, with D maybe TRBD1 (5 bases). Germline-derived CDR1 and CDR2 are MNHEY and SMNVEV (reference sequence). Trimming removed 5 bases at V and 4 bases at J, with 20 bases between. The CDR3 totals 16 residues.

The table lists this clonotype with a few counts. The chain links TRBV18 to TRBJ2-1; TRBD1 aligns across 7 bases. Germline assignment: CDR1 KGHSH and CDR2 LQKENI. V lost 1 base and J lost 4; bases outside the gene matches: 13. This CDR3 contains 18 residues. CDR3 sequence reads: CASSPQGLVPTGYNEQFF. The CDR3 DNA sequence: TGTGCCAGCTCACCACAAGGATTAGTCCCGACAGGGTACAATGAGCAGTTCTTC. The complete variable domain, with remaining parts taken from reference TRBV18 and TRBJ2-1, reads NAGVMQNPRHLVRRRGQEARLRCSPMKGHSHVYWYRQLPEEGLKFMVYLQKENIIDESGMPKERFSAEFPKEGPSILRIQQVVRGDSAAYFCASSPQGLVPTGYNEQFFGPGTRLTVL.

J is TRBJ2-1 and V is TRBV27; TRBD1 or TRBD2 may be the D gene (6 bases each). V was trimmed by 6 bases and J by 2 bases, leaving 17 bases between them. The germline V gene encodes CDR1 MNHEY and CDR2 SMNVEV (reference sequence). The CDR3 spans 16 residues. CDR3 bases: TGTGCCAGCAGACTAGGGCCGGGGGCTGCCTACAATGAGCAGTTCTTC. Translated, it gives CASRLGPGAAYNEQFF.

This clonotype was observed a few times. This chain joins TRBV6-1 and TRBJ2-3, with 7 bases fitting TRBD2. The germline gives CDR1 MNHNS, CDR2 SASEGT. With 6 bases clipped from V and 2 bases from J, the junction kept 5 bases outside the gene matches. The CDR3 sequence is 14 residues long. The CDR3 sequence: CASSRDYNTDTQYF. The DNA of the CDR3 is TGTGCCAGCAGCCGGGACTACAACACAGATACGCAGTATTTT.

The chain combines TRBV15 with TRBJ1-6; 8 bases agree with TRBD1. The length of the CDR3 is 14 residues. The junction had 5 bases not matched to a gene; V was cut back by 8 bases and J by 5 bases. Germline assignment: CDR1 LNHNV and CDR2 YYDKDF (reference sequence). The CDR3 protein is CATEDREDNSPLHF. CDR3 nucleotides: TGTGCCACCGAGGACAGGGAGGATAATTCACCCCTCCACTTT. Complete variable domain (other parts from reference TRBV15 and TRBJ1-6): DAMVIQNPRYQVTQFGKPVTLSCSQTLNHNVMYWYQQKSSQAPKLLFHYYDKDFNNEADTPDNFQSRRPNTSFCFLDIRSPGLGDTAMYLCATEDREDNSPLHFGNGTRLTVT.

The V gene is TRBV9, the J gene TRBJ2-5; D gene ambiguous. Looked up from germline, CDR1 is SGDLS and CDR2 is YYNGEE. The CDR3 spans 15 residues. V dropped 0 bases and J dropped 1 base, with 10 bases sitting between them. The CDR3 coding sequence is TGTGCCAGCAGCGTAGTTGGCGACGCCCAAGAGACCCAGTACTTC. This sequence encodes CASSVVGDAQETQYF.

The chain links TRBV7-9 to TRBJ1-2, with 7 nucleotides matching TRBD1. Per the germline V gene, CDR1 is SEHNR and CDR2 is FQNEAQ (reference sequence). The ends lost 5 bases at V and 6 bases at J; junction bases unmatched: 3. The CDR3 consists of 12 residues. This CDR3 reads CASSTTGDGYTF. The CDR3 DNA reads TGTGCCAGCAGCACTACAGGGGATGGCTACACCTTC.

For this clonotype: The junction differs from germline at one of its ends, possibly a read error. The CDR3 nucleotides are TGTGCCAGCAGAGAAGGCCCTTACACCGGGGAGCTGGTTTTT. Its protein is CASREGPYTGELVF. The chain carries TRBV2 and TRBJ2-2, with D perhaps matching TRBD2 (5 bases). There are 14 residues in the CDR3. CDR1 and CDR2 from the germline V gene are SNHLY and FYNNEI.

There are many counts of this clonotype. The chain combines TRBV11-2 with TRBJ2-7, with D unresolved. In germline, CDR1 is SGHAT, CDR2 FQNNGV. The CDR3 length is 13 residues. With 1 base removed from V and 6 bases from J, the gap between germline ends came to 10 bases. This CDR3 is CASSLVGYREQYV. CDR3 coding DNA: TGTGCCAGCAGCTTAGTAGGGTATCGCGAGCAGTACGTC.

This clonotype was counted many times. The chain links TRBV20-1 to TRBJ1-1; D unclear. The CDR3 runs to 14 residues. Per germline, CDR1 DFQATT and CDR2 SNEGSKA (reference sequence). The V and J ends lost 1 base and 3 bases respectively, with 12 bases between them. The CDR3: CSARVGAAHTEAFF. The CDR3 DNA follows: TGCAGTGCTAGAGTAGGCGCAGCCCACACTGAAGCTTTCTTT.

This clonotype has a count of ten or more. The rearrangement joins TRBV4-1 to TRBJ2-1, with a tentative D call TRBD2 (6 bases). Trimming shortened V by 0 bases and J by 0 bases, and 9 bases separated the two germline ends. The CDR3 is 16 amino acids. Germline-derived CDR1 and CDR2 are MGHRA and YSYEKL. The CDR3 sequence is CASSQDLASSYNEQFF. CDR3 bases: TGCGCCAGCAGCCAAGATCTAGCGTCCTCCTACAATGAGCAGTTCTTC.

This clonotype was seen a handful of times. CDR3 sequence (DNA): TGTGCCAGCAGCCCCGGGGTCCTAACGGGGCCTGACGCCGCGGGAGGCTCCTACAATGAGCAGTTCTTC. It encodes CASSPGVLTGPDAAGGSYNEQFF. This rearrangement joins TRBV4-2 to TRBJ2-1, with 8 bases fitting TRBD2. Germline CDR1 LGHNA, CDR2 YNFKEQ. The CDR3 totals 23 residues. With V trimmed by 4 bases and J by 0 bases, 26 bases remained unmatched.

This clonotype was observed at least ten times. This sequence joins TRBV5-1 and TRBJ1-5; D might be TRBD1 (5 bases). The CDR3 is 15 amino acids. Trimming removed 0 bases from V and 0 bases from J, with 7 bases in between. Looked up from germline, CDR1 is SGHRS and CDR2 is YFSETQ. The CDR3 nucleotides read TGCGCCAGCAGCTTGGGACAGAATAGCAATCAGCCCCAGCATTTT. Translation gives CASSLGQNSNQPQHF.

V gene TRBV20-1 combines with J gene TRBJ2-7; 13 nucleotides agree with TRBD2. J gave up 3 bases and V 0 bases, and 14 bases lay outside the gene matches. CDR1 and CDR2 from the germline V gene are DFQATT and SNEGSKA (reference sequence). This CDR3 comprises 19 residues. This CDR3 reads CSARDSSGTGTSGNYEQYF. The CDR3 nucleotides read TGCAGTGCTAGAGATTCGTCAGGAACCGGGACTAGCGGGAACTACGAGCAGTACTTC.

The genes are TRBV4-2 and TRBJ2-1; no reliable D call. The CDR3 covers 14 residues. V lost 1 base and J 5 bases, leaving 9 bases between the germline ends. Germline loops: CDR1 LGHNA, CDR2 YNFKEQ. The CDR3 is CASSQGSVDNEQFF. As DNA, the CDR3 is TGTGCCAGCAGCCAAGGGAGCGTGGACAATGAGCAGTTCTTC.

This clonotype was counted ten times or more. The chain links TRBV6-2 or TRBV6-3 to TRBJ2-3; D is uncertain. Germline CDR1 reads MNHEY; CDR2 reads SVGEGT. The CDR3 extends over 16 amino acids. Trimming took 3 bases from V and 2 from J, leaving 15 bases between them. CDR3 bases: TGTGCCAGCAGTTATGGAAACTACCCCAACACAGATACGCAGTATTTT. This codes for CASSYGNYPNTDTQYF.

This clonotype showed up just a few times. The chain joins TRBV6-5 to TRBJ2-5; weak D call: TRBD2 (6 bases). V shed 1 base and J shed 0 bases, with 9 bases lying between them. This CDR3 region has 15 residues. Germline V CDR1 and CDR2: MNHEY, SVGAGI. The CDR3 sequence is CASSYWAGYQETQYF. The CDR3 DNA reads TGTGCCAGCAGTTACTGGGCGGGATACCAAGAGACCCAGTACTTC.

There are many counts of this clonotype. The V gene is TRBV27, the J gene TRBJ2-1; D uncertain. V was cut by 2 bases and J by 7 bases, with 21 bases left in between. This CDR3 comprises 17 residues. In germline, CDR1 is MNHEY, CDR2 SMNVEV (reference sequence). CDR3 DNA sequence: TGTGCCAGCAGTTTAGTGGGTTCGGATCCCTTTCGGAATGAGCAGTTCTTC. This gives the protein CASSLVGSDPFRNEQFF.

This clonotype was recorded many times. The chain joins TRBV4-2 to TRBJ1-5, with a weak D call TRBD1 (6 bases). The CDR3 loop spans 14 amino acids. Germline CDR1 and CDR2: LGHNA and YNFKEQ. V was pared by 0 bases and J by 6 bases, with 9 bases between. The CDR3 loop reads CASSQDQGSQPQHF. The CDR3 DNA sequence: TGTGCCAGCAGCCAAGACCAGGGGAGTCAGCCCCAGCATTTT.

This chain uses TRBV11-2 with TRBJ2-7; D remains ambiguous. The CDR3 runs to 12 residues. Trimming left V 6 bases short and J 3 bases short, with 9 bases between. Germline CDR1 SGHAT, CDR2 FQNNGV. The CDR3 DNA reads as TGTGCCAGCAGAAGGGATAGCTACGAGCAGTACTTC. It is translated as CASRRDSYEQYF.

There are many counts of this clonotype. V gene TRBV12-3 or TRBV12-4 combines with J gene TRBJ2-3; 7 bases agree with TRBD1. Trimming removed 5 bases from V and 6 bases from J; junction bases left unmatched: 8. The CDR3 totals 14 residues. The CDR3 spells CASSLYTGDDTQYF. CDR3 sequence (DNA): TGTGCCAGCAGTCTTTATACAGGGGACGATACGCAGTATTTT.

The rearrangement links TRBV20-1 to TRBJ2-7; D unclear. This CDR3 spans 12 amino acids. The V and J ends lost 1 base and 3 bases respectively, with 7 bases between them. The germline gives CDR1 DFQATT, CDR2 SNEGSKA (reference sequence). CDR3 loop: CSARGPHYEQYF. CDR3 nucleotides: TGCAGTGCTAGAGGGCCCCACTACGAGCAGTACTTC.